The 9 T cell receptor beta chains given below trace back to one sample, sequenced in a study of neoadjuvant nivolumab and ipilimumab in lung cancer. The assay was immunoSEQ multiplex PCR, and TCRdb's table has in-frame clones only and misses some. The sample consists of 7,500 or so clones, 76% of them appearing once. Sequenced here: tumor tissue, sampled after neoadjuvant nivolumab, alone or with ipilimumab, at or shortly before surgery. The receptors stem from an adult with non-small cell lung cancer.

The rearrangement joins TRBV7-3 to TRBJ2-3, with 9 bases lining up with TRBD2. This CDR3 has 16 amino acids. Trimming cost V 2 bases and J 3 bases; bases outside gene matches: 6. The germline V gene has CDR1 SGHTA and CDR2 FQGTGA. CDR3 nucleotide sequence: TGTGCCAGCAGCTTACAAGGCGGGAGGGGAACAGATACGCAGTATTTT. Translating gives CASSLQGGRGTDTQYF. Drawing the rest from reference TRBV7-3 and TRBJ2-3, the complete variable domain is GAGVSQTPSNKVTEKGKYVELRCDPISGHTALYWYRQSLGQGPEFLIYFQGTGAADDSGLPNDRFFAVRPEGSVSTLKIQRTERGDSAVYLCASSLQGGRGTDTQYFGPGTRLTVL.

The chain combines TRBV7-2 with TRBJ2-7, with TRBD2 identical over 9 bases. The V and J ends lost 3 bases and 4 bases, in that order; junction bases with no gene match: 10. The CDR3 is 16 amino acids. Per germline, CDR1 SGHTA and CDR2 FQGNSA. CDR3 in amino acids: CASSFVSGRRSYEQYF. The CDR3 DNA reads as TGTGCCAGCAGCTTCGTTAGCGGGAGAAGGTCATACGAGCAGTACTTC.

The CDR3 sequence: CASSPGTSGRIGNEQFF. In DNA form, the CDR3 reads TGTGCCAGCAGCCCCGGGACTAGCGGGAGGATTGGCAATGAGCAGTTCTTC. V usage is TRBV7-9 and J usage is TRBJ2-1; 15 bases line up with TRBD2. Trimming took 5 bases from V and 6 from J; bases not matched to a gene: 8. The CDR3 sequence is 17 residues long. Germline assignment: CDR1 SEHNR and CDR2 FQNEAQ (reference sequence).

J is TRBJ2-2 and V is TRBV6-1, with 7 bases aligning to TRBD1. Trimming at V came to 4 bases and at J to 6 bases, leaving 2 bases not matched to a gene. Germline lookup yields CDR1 MNHNS and CDR2 SASEGT. The CDR3 runs 13 residues. The CDR3: CASSVQGSGELFF. Written as DNA, the CDR3 is TGTGCCAGCAGTGTACAGGGGTCCGGGGAGCTGTTTTTT.

The chain is built from TRBV19 and TRBJ1-1; tentatively, D is TRBD1 (5 bases). CDR1 is LNHDA, CDR2 SQIVND, per germline (reference sequence). Trimming shortened V by 4 bases and J by 1 base, and 10 bases separated the two germline ends. This CDR3 has 14 residues. In DNA, the CDR3 is TGTGCCAGTAGTAGGGGGGTTTGGAACACTGAAGCTTTCTTT. Translated, it gives CASSRGVWNTEAFF.

The J gene is TRBJ2-1, the V gene TRBV5-4, with 7 bases that match TRBD2. Germline V CDR1 and CDR2: SGHNT, YYREEE (reference sequence). The CDR3 is made up of 16 amino acids. V shed 2 bases, J shed 8 bases, and the junction held 13 bases outside the gene matches. CDR3 sequence: CASSFPSGGSEDEQFF. CDR3 DNA sequence: TGTGCCAGCAGCTTCCCCTCTGGCGGGAGCGAGGATGAGCAGTTCTTC.

The chain combines TRBV6-5 with TRBJ2-1; 10 nucleotides agree with TRBD1. The CDR3 length is 14 residues. Germline V lookup: CDR1 MNHEY, CDR2 SVGAGI. V lost 6 bases and J lost 6; bases outside the gene matches: 5. CDR3 sequence (DNA): TGTGCCAGCAGCCGGGACAGGGGTATCAATGAGCAGTTCTTC. It codes for CASSRDRGINEQFF.

The rearrangement links TRBV6-5 to TRBJ1-1; TRBD1 is a possible D gene (6 bases). The germline V gene has CDR1 MNHEY and CDR2 SVGAGI. The CDR3 has 15 residues. Deletions cut 6 bases from V and 1 base from J, with 15 bases between. CDR3 protein: CASRDLGQSNTEAFF. The CDR3, as DNA: TGTGCCAGCAGGGACCTCGGACAGTCGAACACTGAAGCTTTCTTT.

With respect to this clone: Other DNA sequences in this sample translate to the same CDR3. This chain connects TRBV10-2 to TRBJ2-7; a possible D gene is TRBD2 (6 bases). Germline-derived CDR1 and CDR2 are WSHSY and SAAADI. Between the trimmed V and J ends, which lost 2 bases and 2 bases, there was a span of 13 bases. The CDR3 is 15 amino acids. The CDR3 nucleotides read TGCGCCAGCAGTGAGAGTGGCGGGACCGCCTACGAGCAGTACTTC. It encodes CASSESGGTAYEQYF.